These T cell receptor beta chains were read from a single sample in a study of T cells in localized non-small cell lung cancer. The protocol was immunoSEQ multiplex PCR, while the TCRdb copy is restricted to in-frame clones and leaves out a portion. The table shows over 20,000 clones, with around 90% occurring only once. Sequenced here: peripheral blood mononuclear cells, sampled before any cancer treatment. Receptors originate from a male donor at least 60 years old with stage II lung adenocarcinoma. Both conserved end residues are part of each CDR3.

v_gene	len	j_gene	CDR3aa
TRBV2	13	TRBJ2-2	CASSSQGSGELFF
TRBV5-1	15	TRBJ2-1	CASSRTSQKNNEQFF
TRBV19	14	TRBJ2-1	CATLDRAKNNEQFF
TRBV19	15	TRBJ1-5	CASTWRLISNQPQHF
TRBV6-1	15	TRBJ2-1	CASFGPGQGFNEQFF
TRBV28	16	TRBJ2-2	CASTSRTGGLTGELFF
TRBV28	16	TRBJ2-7	CASTSPRGRTSYEQYF
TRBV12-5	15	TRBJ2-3	CASGGTPGGTDTQYF
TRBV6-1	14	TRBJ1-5	CASSVPRSRQPQHF
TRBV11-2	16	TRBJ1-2	CASSLLPSGTAYGYTF
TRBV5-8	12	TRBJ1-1	CASSLIFTEAFF
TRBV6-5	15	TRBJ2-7	CASSTGPPGLYEQYF
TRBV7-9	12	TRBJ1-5	CASSPNNQPQHF
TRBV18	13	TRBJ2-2	CASSPPVSGELFF
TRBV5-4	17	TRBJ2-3	CASSASIAGAHTDTQYF
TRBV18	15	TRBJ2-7	CASSPPASGGYEQYF
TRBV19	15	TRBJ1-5	CASSYLTGTNQPQHF
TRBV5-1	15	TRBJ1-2	CASSLVQGSQYGYTF
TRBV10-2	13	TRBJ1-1	CASKGQQNTEAFF
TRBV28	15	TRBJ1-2	CASSLNSGPGYGYTF
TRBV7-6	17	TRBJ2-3	CASSSIAGGFCTDTQYF
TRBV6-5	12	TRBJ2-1	CASRQVYNEQFF
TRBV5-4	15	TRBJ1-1	CASSRGWGAGTEAFF
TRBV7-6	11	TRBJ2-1	CASSTYNEQFF
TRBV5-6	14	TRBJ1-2	CASSSQTGVYGYTF
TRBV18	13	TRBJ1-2	CASSRDRSYGYTF
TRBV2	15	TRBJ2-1	CASRKWTSGSNEQFF